The next 24 T cell receptor beta chains were all read from a single sample in a study of blood T cells in healthy people across ages. It was with a sample-barcoded 5' primer and a J-beta primer mix that a second PCR of roughly 7 to 12 cycles was run. TCRdb independently ran MiXCR on the 5' RACE reads; one entry per CDR3 protein. This table holds roughly 730,000 distinct CDR3 sequences, approximately 60% found once. The specimen sequenced was blood. The receptor set was obtained from a man between 35 and 55 years old in good health.

The chain is built from TRBV5-1 and TRBJ2-3, with D possibly TRBD1 on 7 matching bases. This CDR3 contains 16 residues. V was trimmed by 0 bases and J by 1 base, leaving 12 bases between them. In germline, CDR1 is SGHRS, CDR2 YFSETQ. CDR3: CASSLAGRGGTDTQYF. For the CDR3, the DNA is TGCGCCAGCAGCTTGGCGGGCAGGGGGGGCACAGATACGCAGTATTTT. Full variable domain (remainder filled in from reference TRBV5-1 and TRBJ2-3): KAGVTQTPRYLIKTRGQQVTLSCSPISGHRSVSWYQQTPGQGLQFLFEYFSETQRNKGNFPGRFSGRQFSNSRSEMNVSTLELGDSALYLCASSLAGRGGTDTQYFGPGTRLTVL.

This rearrangement joins TRBV28 to TRBJ2-3; either TRBD1 or TRBD2 may fit D (5 bases each). Deletions cut 4 bases from V and 2 bases from J, with 19 bases between. The CDR3 spans 17 residues. CDR1 is MDHEN, CDR2 SYDVKM, per germline. The CDR3 loop is CASSSGTDTYLTDTQYF. CDR3 in DNA: TGTGCCAGCAGTTCTGGGACGGATACCTACCTCACAGATACGCAGTATTTT.

The chain has TRBV12-3 or TRBV12-4 and TRBJ1-2, with D possibly matching TRBD1 (6 bases). The CDR3 sequence is 14 residues long. Trimming took off 7 bases at V and 3 bases at J, with 15 bases between the two ends. The CDR3 loop is CASTRQAEYYGYTF. CDR3 nucleotides: TGTGCCAGCACTCGACAGGCCGAATACTATGGCTACACCTTC.

The rearrangement links TRBV28 to TRBJ2-2; D ambiguous. Looked up from germline, CDR1 is MDHEN and CDR2 is SYDVKM. V dropped 5 bases and J dropped 7 bases, with 8 bases sitting between them. This CDR3 spans 12 amino acids. CDR3 nucleotides: TGTGCCAGCAGTCGTGAGGACGGGGAGCTGTTTTTT. Protein product: CASSREDGELFF.

V gene TRBV7-2 combines with J gene TRBJ2-2; 9 positions agree with TRBD2. The CDR3 sequence is 19 residues long. The V segment lost 5 bases and the J segment 0 bases; nucleotides outside the gene matches: 13. The germline V gene encodes CDR1 SGHTA and CDR2 FQGNSA. CDR3 bases: TGTGCCAGCAGCCGGATCATAGCGGGAGTAGGCTCGAACACCGGGGAGCTGTTTTTT. Translating it yields CASSRIIAGVGSNTGELFF.

This clonotype has only a few counts. The V call is TRBV29-1, the J call TRBJ2-5; 7 bases agree with TRBD2. Trimming removed 7 bases from V and 0 bases from J; junction bases left unmatched: 5. Germline V CDR1 and CDR2: SQVTM, ANQGSEA. This CDR3 contains 13 residues. The CDR3 bases are TGCAGCGCCGTTGCGGGGGACCAAGAGACCCAGTACTTC. Translation gives CSAVAGDQETQYF.

The rearrangement uses TRBV6-1 and TRBJ2-5; D gene unclear. V lost 4 bases, J lost 1 base, and 10 bases lay in between. This CDR3 is built from 14 residues. From germline, CDR1 is MNHNS and CDR2 SASEGT. DNA for the CDR3: TGTGCCAGCAGTGTAGGGCAGGCCCAAGAGACCCAGTACTTC. Encoded protein: CASSVGQAQETQYF.

The chain combines TRBV7-2 with TRBJ2-3; D is perhaps TRBD1 (5 bases). Per the germline V gene, CDR1 is SGHTA and CDR2 is FQGNSA. The V end lost 1 base, the J end lost 2 bases, and 10 bases lay between the germline ends. The CDR3 covers 15 residues. CDR3 in amino acids: CASSLVTGATDTQYF. In nucleotides, the CDR3 is TGTGCCAGCAGCTTAGTTACAGGAGCCACAGATACGCAGTATTTT.

Concerning this clonotype itself: The conserved phenylalanine or tryptophan normally closing the CDR3 is absent here, so this likely arose from a read error. The limits of the CDR3 on the DNA are not certain, so only TCRdb's listed CDR3 is given. This chain connects TRBV12-3 or TRBV12-4 to TRBJ2-1; the table's D call, TRBD1, was not checked against the DNA. The CDR3 sequence runs 15 residues, both termini included. CDR3 residues: CASSLWQGVGDTFGS.

The gene calls are TRBV30 and TRBJ1-2, with unresolved D. The ends were cut back, 4 bases at V and 3 bases at J, with 12 bases in the middle. Germline V CDR1 and CDR2: GTSNPN, SVGIG (reference sequence). The CDR3 extends over 13 amino acids. The CDR3 sequence: CAWTPALDYGYTF. The CDR3 region has the DNA TGTGCCTGGACTCCCGCTTTGGACTATGGCTACACCTTC.

The chain has TRBV12-3 or TRBV12-4 and TRBJ2-4; the D is unclear. The ends were cut back, 6 bases at V and 7 bases at J, with 13 bases in the middle. CDR3 length equals 13 residues. The CDR3 reads CASSRRSSNIQYF. The CDR3 coding sequence is TGTGCCAGCAGCCGACGTAGTTCGAACATTCAGTACTTC.

This clonotype was counted at least ten times. The V and J genes are TRBV4-2 and TRBJ2-3, with TRBD1 matching over 7 bases. Germline loops: CDR1 LGHNA, CDR2 YNFKEQ. CDR3 size: 14 residues. V lost 0 bases, J lost 3 bases, and 0 bases stayed unmatched. The CDR3 sequence is CASSQEQGTDTQYF. The DNA for the CDR3 is TGTGCCAGCAGCCAAGAACAGGGGACAGATACGCAGTATTTT.

This clonotype was counted a few times. The chain recombines TRBV28 with TRBJ2-4; 9 nucleotides align to TRBD1. The DNA end is more similar to TRBJ2-7, so the J call may be wrong. Germline-derived CDR1 and CDR2 are MDHEN and SYDVKM. This CDR3 has 16 amino acids. The CDR3 DNA is TGTGCCAGCAGAACTTATCCGGGACAGGGAACCTACGAGCAGTACTTC. It yields the protein CASRTYPGQGTYEQYF.

This clonotype was seen a few times. The chain couples TRBV12-3 or TRBV12-4 to TRBJ2-7; TRBD1 aligns across 9 bases. This CDR3 region has 15 residues. The junction had 9 bases not matched to a gene; V was cut back by 6 bases and J by 3 bases. CDR3: CASSTRGTGYYEQYF. The CDR3 DNA reads TGTGCCAGCAGCACCCGAGGGACAGGGTACTACGAGCAGTACTTC.

The sample holds many counts of this clonotype. The chain recombines TRBV28 with TRBJ2-7; possible D gene TRBD1, 6 bases. The CDR3 is 13 residues long. Germline V CDR1 and CDR2: MDHEN, SYDVKM. Deletions cut 2 bases from V and 4 bases from J, with 9 bases between. The CDR3 loop reads CASSLARGYEQYF. In nucleotides, the CDR3 is TGTGCCAGCAGTTTAGCCAGGGGTTACGAGCAGTACTTC.

This clonotype has more than one count but fewer than ten. The V and J genes are TRBV10-3 and TRBJ1-2; D is uncertain. CDR1 and CDR2 (germline): ENHRY, SYGVKD. Trimming pared 3 bases from V and 2 bases from J, leaving 7 bases between. This CDR3 has 13 amino acids. The CDR3 DNA reads TGTGCCATCAGTGAAGGGTTCAACTATGGCTACACCTTC. Encoded protein: CAISEGFNYGYTF.

The chain's CDR3 is CAISDLGTETQYF. Written as DNA, the CDR3 is TGTGCCATCAGTGATTTAGGGACAGAGACCCAGTACTTC. This chain joins TRBV10-3 and TRBJ2-5; D may match TRBD1 or TRBD2 (5 bases each). Germline CDR1 reads ENHRY; CDR2 reads SYGVKD. This CDR3 has 13 amino acids. V lost 3 bases and J 4 bases, leaving 9 bases between the germline ends.

V is TRBV29-1 and J is TRBJ2-3, with TRBD2 matching 8 bases. The CDR3 runs to 16 residues. The junction had 7 bases not matched to a gene; V was cut back by 1 base and J by 1 base. Germline CDR1 SQVTM, CDR2 ANQGSEA. The CDR3 here is CSVEVPAGGGTDTQYF. DNA for the CDR3: TGCAGCGTTGAAGTACCAGCCGGGGGGGGCACAGATACGCAGTATTTT.

This clonotype is medium-sized within its sample. The J gene is TRBJ2-5, the V gene TRBV3-1; 8 bases map to TRBD1. This CDR3 contains 13 residues. Trimming took 9 bases from V and 11 from J; bases not matched to a gene: 14. Germline V gene lookup returns CDR1 LGHDT and CDR2 YNNKEL (reference sequence). The CDR3 coding sequence is TGTGCCAGTACAACAGGGGGTCGCAATGAGCAGTACTTC. Its translation is CASTTGGRNEQYF.

This clonotype turned up a few times. This chain uses TRBV29-1 with TRBJ1-2, with 10 bases lining up with TRBD1. This CDR3 has 13 amino acids. Germline V CDR1 and CDR2: SQVTM, ANQGSEA. V shed 7 bases, J shed 5 bases, and the junction held 7 bases outside the gene matches. CDR3 nucleotide sequence: TGCAGCGCACACGGGGGACAGGGGTATGGCTACACCTTC. It is translated as CSAHGGQGYGYTF.

The chain links TRBV12-3 or TRBV12-4 to TRBJ2-7; 7 positions agree with TRBD1. CDR3 size: 16 residues. Trimming removed 4 bases from V and 7 bases from J; junction bases left unmatched: 16. The CDR3 loop reads CASSSDTGTVLNEQYF. DNA for the CDR3: TGTGCCAGCAGTTCGGACACCGGGACAGTTCTGAATGAGCAGTACTTC.

The V and J genes are TRBV5-6 and TRBJ2-1; a weak D match, TRBD2 (5 bases). The CDR3 covers 14 residues. CDR1 is SGHDT and CDR2 is YYEEEE in the germline V gene. Trimming cost V 4 bases and J 6 bases, with 14 bases left between them. The CDR3 reads CASSPPSGPNEQFF. The CDR3 DNA follows: TGTGCCAGCAGCCCGCCCAGCGGACCCAATGAGCAGTTCTTC.

The rearrangement joins TRBV7-6 to TRBJ2-1; 9 bases fit TRBD2. The J segment lost 6 bases and the V segment lost 5 bases, leaving 11 bases of the junction unmatched. This CDR3 has 16 amino acids. Germline CDR1 SGHVS, CDR2 FNYEAQ. The CDR3 region has the DNA TGTGCCAGCAGCCAACAGGCTAGCGGGGTCCCCAATGAGCAGTTCTTC. It specifies CASSQQASGVPNEQFF.

This clonotype was seen more than once but under ten times. V gene TRBV6-2 or TRBV6-3 combines with J gene TRBJ2-7, with 8 bases fitting TRBD1. Unmatched junction bases numbered 7, after V lost 6 bases and J lost 6 bases. The V gene's germline CDR1 is MNHEY and CDR2 SVGEGT. The length of the CDR3 is 13 residues. The CDR3 nucleotides are TGTGCCAGCAGCCACGGGACAGGAAGCGAGCAGTACTTC. This encodes CASSHGTGSEQYF.